This T cell receptor (beta chain) is drawn from a study of beta chain features in type 1 diabetes. Study outcomes and limitations: People with Type 1 diabetes carried modestly yet significantly shorter TCRB CDR3s in all four CD4+ subsets.

Expressed TCRB transcripts got sequenced, as all isolated RNA was reverse transcribed. Clones were sequenced by immunoSEQ multiplex PCR, and TCRdb holds only the in-frame ones, with some missing. The table has more than 300,000 clones, 8.5% to 10% seen once. The authors took one heparinised blood draw, averaging about 116 mL, from each donor. CD4+ naive, central memory, regulatory and stem cell-like memory subsets were isolated by sorting on CD45RO/CCR7/CD25/CD127/CD95/CD27. Per the germline V gene, CDR1 is SNHLY and CDR2 is FYNNEI. The CDR3 extends over 17 amino acids. Between the trimmed V and J ends, which lost 0 bases and 0 bases, there was a span of 12 bases. This clone was found a few times. The antigen is undetermined.

The genes are TRBV2 and TRBJ2-1, with TRBD2 as a possible D gene (5 bases). This clonotype originated in a young man with type 1 diabetes. The specimen sequenced was central memory CD4+ T cells from blood. The DNA for the CDR3 is TGTGCCAGCAGTGAAGCCCTAAGCGGATACTCCTACAATGAGCAGTTCTTC. Translating gives CASSEALSGYSYNEQFF. Combining the CDR3 with reference TRBV2 and TRBJ2-1 gives the whole variable domain EPEVTQTPSHQVTQMGQEVILRCVPISNHLYFYWYRQILGQKVEFLVSFYNNEISEKSEIFDDQFSVERPDGSNFTLKIRSTKLEDSAMYFCASSEALSGYSYNEQFFGPGTRLTVL.